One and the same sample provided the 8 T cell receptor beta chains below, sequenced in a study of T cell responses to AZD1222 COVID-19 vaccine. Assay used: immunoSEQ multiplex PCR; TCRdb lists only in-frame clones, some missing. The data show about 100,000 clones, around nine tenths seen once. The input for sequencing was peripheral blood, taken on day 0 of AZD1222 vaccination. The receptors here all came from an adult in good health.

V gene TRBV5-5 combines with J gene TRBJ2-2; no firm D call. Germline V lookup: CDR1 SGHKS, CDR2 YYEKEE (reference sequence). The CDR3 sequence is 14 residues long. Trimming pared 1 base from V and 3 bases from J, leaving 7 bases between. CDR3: CASSLPSDTGELFF. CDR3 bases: TGTGCCAGCAGCTTGCCTAGTGACACCGGGGAGCTGTTTTTT. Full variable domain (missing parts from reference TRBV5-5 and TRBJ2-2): DAGVTQSPTHLIKTRGQQVTLRCSPISGHKSVSWYQQVLGQGPQFIFQYYEKEERGRGNFPDRFSARQFPNYSSELNVNALLLGDSALYLCASSLPSDTGELFFGEGSRLTVL.

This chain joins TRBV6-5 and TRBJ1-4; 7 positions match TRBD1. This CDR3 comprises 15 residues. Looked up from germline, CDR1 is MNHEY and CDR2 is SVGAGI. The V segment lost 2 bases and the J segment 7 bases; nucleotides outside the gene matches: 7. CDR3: CASSYPTGSVEKLFF. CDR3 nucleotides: TGTGCCAGCAGTTACCCGACAGGGTCGGTTGAAAAACTGTTTTTT.

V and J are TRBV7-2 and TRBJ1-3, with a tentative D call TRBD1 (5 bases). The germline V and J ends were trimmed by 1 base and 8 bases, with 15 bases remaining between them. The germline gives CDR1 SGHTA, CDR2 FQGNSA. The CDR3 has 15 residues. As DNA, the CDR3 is TGTGCCAGCAGCTTAGGGGCAGGGACCGGCGACACCATATATTTT. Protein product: CASSLGAGTGDTIYF.

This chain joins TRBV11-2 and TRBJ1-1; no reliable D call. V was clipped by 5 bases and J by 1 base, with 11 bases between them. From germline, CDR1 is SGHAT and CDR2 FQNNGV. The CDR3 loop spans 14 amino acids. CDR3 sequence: CASSQTEGNTEAFF. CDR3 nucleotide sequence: TGTGCCAGCAGCCAAACCGAGGGGAACACTGAAGCTTTCTTT.

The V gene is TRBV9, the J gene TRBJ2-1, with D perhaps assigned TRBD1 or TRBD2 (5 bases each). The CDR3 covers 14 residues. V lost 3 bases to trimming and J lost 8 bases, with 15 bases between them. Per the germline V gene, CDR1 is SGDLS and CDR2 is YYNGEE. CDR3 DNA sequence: TGTGCCAGCAGCGCAAGCGGCCCGGGGCATGAGCAGTTCTTC. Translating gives CASSASGPGHEQFF. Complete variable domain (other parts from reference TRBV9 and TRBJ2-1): DSGVTQTPKHLITATGQRVTLRCSPRSGDLSVYWYQQSLDQGLQFLIQYYNGEERAKGNILERFSAQQFPDLHSELNLSSLELGDSALYFCASSASGPGHEQFFGPGTRLTVL.

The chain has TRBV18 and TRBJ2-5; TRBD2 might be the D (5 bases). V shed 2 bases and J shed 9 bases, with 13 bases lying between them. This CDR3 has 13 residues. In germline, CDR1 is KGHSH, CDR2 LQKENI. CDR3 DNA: TGTGCCAGCTCACCAATCGGGGATTCGTCCCAGTACTTC. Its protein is CASSPIGDSSQYF.

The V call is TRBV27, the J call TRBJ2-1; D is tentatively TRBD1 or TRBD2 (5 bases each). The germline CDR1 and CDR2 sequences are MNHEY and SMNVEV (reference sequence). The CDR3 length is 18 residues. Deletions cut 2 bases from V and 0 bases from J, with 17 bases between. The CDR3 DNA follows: TGTGCCAGCAGTTTAATATCGCTGGGGACGAGCTCCTACAATGAGCAGTTCTTC. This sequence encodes CASSLISLGTSSYNEQFF.

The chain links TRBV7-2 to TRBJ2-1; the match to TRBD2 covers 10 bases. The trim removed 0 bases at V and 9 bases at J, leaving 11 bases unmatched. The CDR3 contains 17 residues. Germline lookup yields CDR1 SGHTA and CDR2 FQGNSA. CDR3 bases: TGTGCCAGCAGCTTAGCGGATAGCGGGAGGCCGGGGAGTGAGCAGTTCTTC. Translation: CASSLADSGRPGSEQFF.